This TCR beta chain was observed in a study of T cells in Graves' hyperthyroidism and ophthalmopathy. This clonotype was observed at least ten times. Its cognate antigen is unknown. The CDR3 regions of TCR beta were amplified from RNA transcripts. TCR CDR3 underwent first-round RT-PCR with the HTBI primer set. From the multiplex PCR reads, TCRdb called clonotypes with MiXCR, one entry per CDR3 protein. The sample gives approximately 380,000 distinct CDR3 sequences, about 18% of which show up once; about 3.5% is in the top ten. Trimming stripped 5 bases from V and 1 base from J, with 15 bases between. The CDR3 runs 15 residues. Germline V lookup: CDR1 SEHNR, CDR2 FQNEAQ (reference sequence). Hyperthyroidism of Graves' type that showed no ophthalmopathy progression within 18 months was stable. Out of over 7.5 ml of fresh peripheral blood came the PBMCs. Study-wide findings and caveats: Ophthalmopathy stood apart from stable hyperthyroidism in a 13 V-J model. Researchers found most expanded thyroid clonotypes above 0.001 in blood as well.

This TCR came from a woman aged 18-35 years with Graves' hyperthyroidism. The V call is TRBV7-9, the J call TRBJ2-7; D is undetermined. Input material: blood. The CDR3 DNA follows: TGTGCCAGCAGCCCCCTCCAAGTTGGATCCTACGAGCAGTACTTC. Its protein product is CASSPLQVGSYEQYF.